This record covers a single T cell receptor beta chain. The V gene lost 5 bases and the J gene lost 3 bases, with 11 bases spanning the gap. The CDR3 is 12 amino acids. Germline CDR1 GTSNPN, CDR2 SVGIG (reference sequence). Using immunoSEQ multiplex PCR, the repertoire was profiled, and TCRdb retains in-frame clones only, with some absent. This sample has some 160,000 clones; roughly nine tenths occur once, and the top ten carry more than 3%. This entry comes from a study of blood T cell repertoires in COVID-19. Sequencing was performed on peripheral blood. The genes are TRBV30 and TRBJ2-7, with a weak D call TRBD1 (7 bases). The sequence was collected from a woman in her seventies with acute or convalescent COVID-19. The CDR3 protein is CAWAGQRYEQYF. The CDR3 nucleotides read TGTGCCTGGGCGGGACAGCGCTACGAGCAGTACTTC.